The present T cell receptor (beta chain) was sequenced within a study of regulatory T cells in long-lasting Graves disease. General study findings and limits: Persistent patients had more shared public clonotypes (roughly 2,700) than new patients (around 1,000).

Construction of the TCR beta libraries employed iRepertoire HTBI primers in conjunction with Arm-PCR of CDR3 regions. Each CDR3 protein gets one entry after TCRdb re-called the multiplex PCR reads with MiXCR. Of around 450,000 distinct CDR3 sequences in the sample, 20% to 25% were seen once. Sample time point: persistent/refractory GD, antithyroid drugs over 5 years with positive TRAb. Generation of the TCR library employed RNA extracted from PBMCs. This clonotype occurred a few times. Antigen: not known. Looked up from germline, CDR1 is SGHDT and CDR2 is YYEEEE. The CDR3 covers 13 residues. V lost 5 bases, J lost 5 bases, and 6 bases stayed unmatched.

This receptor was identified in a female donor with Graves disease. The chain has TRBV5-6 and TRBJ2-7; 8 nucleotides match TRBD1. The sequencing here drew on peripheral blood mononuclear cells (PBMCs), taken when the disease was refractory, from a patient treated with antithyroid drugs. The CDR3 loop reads CASSQGQGNEQYF. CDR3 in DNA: TGTGCCAGCAGTCAAGGACAGGGTAACGAGCAGTACTTC. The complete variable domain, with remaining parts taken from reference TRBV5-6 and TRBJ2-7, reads DAGVTQSPTHLIKTRGQQVTLRCSPKSGHDTVSWYQQALGQGPQFIFQYYEEEERQRGNFPDRFSGHQFPNYSSELNVNALLLGDSALYLCASSQGQGNEQYFGPGTRLTVT.